The rows below give T cell receptor beta chains drawn from one sample of a study of radiation and T cells in renal cell carcinoma. Some clones are missing from TCRdb's copy, which holds only in-frame ones; the method was immunoSEQ multiplex PCR. The data contain about 150,000 clones, roughly 89% of them singletons. Sequences were derived from blood, sampled from a patient whose treatment included radiotherapy and nephrectomy. These receptors originate from a woman in her fifties or sixties with renal cell carcinoma. The CDR3 runs from the conserved cysteine through the conserved F or W. Each record gives: D gene, J gene, clone size, V gene, CDR3 protein, CDR3 DNA. A D gene is named only where the DNA matches it firmly. A row's size may be missing; if present it is once, few, many or a size class.

d_call: .; j_call: TRBJ1-2; clone_size: .; v_call: TRBV4-2; cdr3_aa: CASSQERLNYGYTF; cdr3_nt: TGTGCCAGCAGCCAAGAACGACTTAACTATGGCTACACCTTC
d_call: TRBD2; j_call: TRBJ2-5; clone_size: .; v_call: TRBV11-1; cdr3_aa: CASSSLAGGQETQYF; cdr3_nt: TGTGCCAGCAGCTCCCTAGCGGGGGGCCAAGAGACCCAGTACTTC
d_call: .; j_call: TRBJ2-3; clone_size: .; v_call: TRBV18; cdr3_aa: CASSPTEDTQYF; cdr3_nt: TGTGCCAGCTCACCTACGGAGGATACGCAGTATTTT
d_call: .; j_call: TRBJ2-3; clone_size: .; v_call: TRBV2; cdr3_aa: CASSALRGADTQYF; cdr3_nt: TGTGCCAGCAGCGCGCTAAGGGGGGCAGATACGCAGTATTTT
d_call: .; j_call: TRBJ1-4; clone_size: .; v_call: TRBV7-2; cdr3_aa: CASSLVRGAMFF; cdr3_nt: TGTGCCAGCAGCTTAGTTCGGGGGGCGATGTTTTTT
d_call: .; j_call: TRBJ1-1; clone_size: .; v_call: TRBV7-7; cdr3_aa: CASSLSENTEAFF; cdr3_nt: TGTGCTAGCAGCTTATCAGAGAACACTGAAGCTTTCTTT
d_call: TRBD1; j_call: TRBJ1-6; clone_size: .; v_call: TRBV5-4; cdr3_aa: CASSLPGQGNSPLHF; cdr3_nt: TGTGCCAGCAGCTTGCCGGGACAGGGGAATTCACCCCTCCACTTT
d_call: TRBD1; j_call: TRBJ1-6; clone_size: .; v_call: TRBV28; cdr3_aa: CASRTQGANSPLHF; cdr3_nt: TGTGCCAGCAGAACACAGGGGGCTAATTCACCCCTCCACTTT
d_call: .; j_call: TRBJ1-1; clone_size: .; v_call: TRBV11-2; cdr3_aa: CASSLAAGVMNTEAFF; cdr3_nt: TGTGCCAGCAGCTTAGCGGCAGGGGTTATGAACACTGAAGCTTTCTTT
d_call: TRBD1; j_call: TRBJ1-5; clone_size: once; v_call: TRBV7-9; cdr3_aa: CASSWDGGGNQPQHF; cdr3_nt: TGTGCCAGCAGCTGGGACGGAGGGGGCAACCAGCCCCAGCATTTT
d_call: .; j_call: TRBJ2-7; clone_size: .; v_call: TRBV19; cdr3_aa: CASRVGPSYEQYF; cdr3_nt: TGTGCCAGTAGGGTTGGACCCTCCTACGAGCAGTACTTC
d_call: TRBD1; j_call: TRBJ2-7; clone_size: .; v_call: TRBV6-5; cdr3_aa: CATLQGATYEQYF; cdr3_nt: TGTGCCACCCTCCAGGGGGCCACCTACGAGCAGTACTTC
d_call: .; j_call: TRBJ2-7; clone_size: .; v_call: TRBV5-4; cdr3_aa: CASSFMGDDYYEQYF; cdr3_nt: TGTGCCAGCAGCTTTATGGGCGACGATTACTACGAGCAGTACTTC
d_call: TRBD2; j_call: TRBJ2-7; clone_size: .; v_call: TRBV7-3; cdr3_aa: CASSLAGGAGSEQYF; cdr3_nt: TGTGCCAGCAGCTTAGCGGGGGGCGCAGGGTCCGAGCAGTACTTC
d_call: .; j_call: TRBJ1-2; clone_size: .; v_call: TRBV9; cdr3_aa: CASEGGNYGYTF; cdr3_nt: TGTGCCAGCGAGGGAGGTAACTATGGCTACACCTTC
d_call: .; j_call: TRBJ2-2; clone_size: .; v_call: TRBV9; cdr3_aa: CASSVVTGELFF; cdr3_nt: TGTGCCAGCAGCGTAGTGACCGGGGAGCTGTTTTTT
d_call: TRBD1; j_call: TRBJ1-5; clone_size: .; v_call: TRBV16; cdr3_aa: CASSYNRGHQPQHF; cdr3_nt: TGTGCCAGCAGCTATAACAGGGGCCATCAGCCCCAGCATTTT
d_call: .; j_call: TRBJ1-1; clone_size: .; v_call: TRBV9; cdr3_aa: CASSERGVSQGLAEAFF; cdr3_nt: TGTGCCAGCAGCGAGAGGGGGGTCTCGCAGGGGCTGGCTGAAGCTTTCTTT
d_call: .; j_call: TRBJ1-3; clone_size: .; v_call: TRBV6-1; cdr3_aa: CASSDAVTGAPSGNTIYF; cdr3_nt: TGTGCCAGCAGTGATGCGGTAACAGGTGCCCCCTCTGGAAACACCATATATTTT
d_call: .; j_call: TRBJ1-1; clone_size: .; v_call: TRBV5-1; cdr3_aa: CASSLQGSRNLNTEAFF; cdr3_nt: TGCGCCAGCAGCCTGCAGGGGTCCCGTAATTTGAACACTGAAGCTTTCTTT
d_call: .; j_call: TRBJ1-1; clone_size: .; v_call: TRBV11-1; cdr3_aa: CASRRATGNTEAFF; cdr3_nt: TGTGCCAGCAGACGCGCAACAGGGAACACTGAAGCTTTCTTT
d_call: .; j_call: TRBJ1-2; clone_size: .; v_call: TRBV2; cdr3_aa: CASSVVKTANYGYTF; cdr3_nt: TGTGCCAGCAGTGTCGTTAAAACAGCTAACTATGGCTACACCTTC
d_call: .; j_call: TRBJ1-6; clone_size: .; v_call: TRBV19; cdr3_aa: CASSMPGDHSPLHF; cdr3_nt: TGTGCCAGTAGTATGCCGGGAGATCATTCACCCCTCCACTTT
d_call: .; j_call: TRBJ1-3; clone_size: .; v_call: TRBV10-1; cdr3_aa: CASSESGTGNTIYF; cdr3_nt: TGCGCCAGCAGTGAGTCTGGGACTGGAAACACCATATATTTT
d_call: TRBD1; j_call: TRBJ1-1; clone_size: .; v_call: TRBV30; cdr3_aa: CACSPDRVRTEAFF; cdr3_nt: TGTGCCTGTTCACCCGACAGGGTACGGACTGAAGCTTTCTTT
d_call: TRBD1; j_call: TRBJ2-7; clone_size: .; v_call: TRBV2; cdr3_aa: CASSDGTGLYEQYF; cdr3_nt: TGTGCCAGCAGTGACGGGACAGGGTTATACGAGCAGTACTTC
d_call: .; j_call: TRBJ2-7; clone_size: .; v_call: TRBV4-2; cdr3_aa: CASSQDQLGATYEQYF; cdr3_nt: TGTGCCAGCAGCCAAGATCAGCTGGGGGCCACTTACGAGCAGTACTTC
d_call: TRBD2; j_call: TRBJ2-3; clone_size: .; v_call: TRBV5-6; cdr3_aa: CASNMGLAGGDTQYF; cdr3_nt: TGTGCCAGCAACATGGGGCTAGCGGGGGGGGATACGCAGTATTTT
d_call: .; j_call: TRBJ2-5; clone_size: .; v_call: TRBV5-1; cdr3_aa: CASSLQGYGETQYF; cdr3_nt: TGCGCCAGCAGCTTGCAAGGGTACGGAGAGACCCAGTACTTC